The 32 T cell receptor beta chains below were found in one sample sequenced in a study of tumor and adjacent non-tumor tissue in lung cancer. This sample's RNA came from whole unsorted tissue. A modified ARM-PCR protocol with three rounds of nested PCR amplified TCRbeta. TCRdb redid the calling of the multiplex PCR reads with MiXCR, one entry per CDR3 protein. The sample yields 120,000 or so distinct CDR3 sequences, 75% to 90% seen once. The sequenced sample consisted of lung tumor tissue. The origin of the receptors is a man between 70 and 80 years old with non-small cell lung cancer.

A few counts support this clonotype. Because the CDR3 is missing its conserved closing phenylalanine or tryptophan, this is likely a read error. No DNA is shown, since the ends of the CDR3 on it are uncertain; the CDR3 is the one TCRdb lists. V is TRBV12-3 or TRBV12-4 and J is TRBJ1-2. The CDR3 comprises 12 residues, both ends counted. The CDR3: CASSYGFYGYTL.

As to this clonotype: Mismatch with germline at one junction end may stem from a read error. J is TRBJ1-1 and V is TRBV4-2, with D maybe TRBD1 (5 bases). Germline CDR1 and CDR2: LGHNA and YNFKEQ. The CDR3 covers 14 residues. CDR3: CGSSQVIGGTEAFF. CDR3 sequence (DNA): TGTGGCAGCAGTCAAGTTATTGGGGGCACTGAAGCTTTCTTT.

The V and J genes are TRBV29-1 and TRBJ2-1; 9 bases map to TRBD1. After removal of 4 bases from V and 8 bases from J, the junction contained 9 bases not matched to a gene. This CDR3 contains 14 residues. Per germline, CDR1 SQVTM and CDR2 ANQGSEA. Here the CDR3 reads CSVGRRQGVYEQFF. The CDR3 region has the DNA TGCAGCGTTGGGAGAAGACAGGGGGTCTATGAGCAGTTCTTC.

Details on this clonotype: An end of the junction does not agree with germline; a read error may underlie this. The gene calls are TRBV6-5 and TRBJ1-3; no clear D gene. Germline lookup yields CDR1 MNHEY and CDR2 SVGAGI. CDR3 size: 15 residues. The CDR3 DNA follows: TGTGCCAGCAAGCGCTCAGGAGGCTCTGGAAAGACCATATATTTT. It translates to CASKRSGGSGKTIYF.

This clonotype showed up just once. At one end, the junction sequence differs from germline, possibly due to a read error. This sequence joins TRBV20-1 and TRBJ1-1; D is possibly TRBD1 (5 bases). The length of the CDR3 is 14 residues. Per the germline V gene, CDR1 is DFQATT and CDR2 is SNEGSKA (reference sequence). CDR3 residues: CSARVGGRNTETFF. The CDR3 coding sequence is TGCAGTGCTAGAGTTGGGGGGAGGAACACTGAAACTTTCTTT.

This chain joins TRBV11-2 and TRBJ1-1, with D possibly matching TRBD1 (6 bases). The CDR3 runs to 17 residues. Germline CDR1 SGHAT, CDR2 FQNNGV. Trimming shortened V by 2 bases and J by 1 base, and 17 bases separated the two germline ends. The CDR3 sequence: CASSLQGRDEWNTEAFF. CDR3 DNA: TGTGCCAGCAGCTTACAGGGGAGGGATGAGTGGAACACTGAAGCTTTCTTT.

This clonotype was seen ten or more times. The V call is TRBV20-1, the J call TRBJ2-3; D not certain. Germline CDR1 reads DFQATT; CDR2 reads SNEGSKA (reference sequence). Trimming cost V 3 bases and J 6 bases, with 7 bases left between them. This CDR3 is 11 amino acids long. The DNA of the CDR3 is TGCAGTGCTAGCCCCTCTGATACGCAGTATTTT. It specifies CSASPSDTQYF.

For this clonotype: This is likely a read error, given that the CDR3 carries no conserved phenylalanine or tryptophan at its end. The DNA is left out, because the CDR3 cannot be placed on it with certainty; the CDR3 is given as TCRdb lists it. The rearrangement links TRBV29-1 to TRBJ2-3; the table's D call TRBD1 went unverified against the DNA. Germline CDR1 and CDR2: SQVTM and ANQGSEA. The CDR3 extends over 13 residues, inclusive of both ends. CDR3 protein: CSVEGSGKDTQYL.

The V gene is TRBV29-1, the J gene TRBJ2-3; TRBD2 might be the D (5 bases). V was cut by 7 bases and J by 5 bases, with 19 bases left in between. The germline V gene has CDR1 SQVTM and CDR2 ANQGSEA. This CDR3 is built from 14 residues. CDR3 nucleotides: TGCAGCGCTGAGGGTATTGGGAACATAGATACGCAGTATTTT. This translates into CSAEGIGNIDTQYF.

About this clonotype: An end of the junction does not agree with germline; a read error may underlie this. The chain is built from TRBV4-1 and TRBJ2-5; 8 nucleotides match TRBD1. Germline V gene sequence: CDR1 MGHRA, CDR2 YSYEKL. The CDR3 is made up of 16 amino acids. The CDR3 protein is CASSRNSGQAKETQYF. The CDR3 DNA reads as TGCGCCAGCAGCCGAAACTCGGGACAGGCTAAAGAGACTCAGTACTTC.

The genes are TRBV12-3 or TRBV12-4 and TRBJ1-5; TRBD1 is a possible D gene (6 bases). V lost 5 bases to trimming and J lost 4 bases, with 18 bases between them. The CDR3 covers 16 residues. The CDR3 DNA follows: TGTGCCAGCAGTACATGTCGGGGGCAGGGTAATCAGCCCCAGCATTTT. Translation: CASSTCRGQGNQPQHF.

In regard to this clonotype: At one boundary the junction diverges from the germline segment, which might be a read error. The rearrangement joins TRBV14 to TRBJ2-5, with a weak D call TRBD2 (5 bases). The CDR3 runs to 11 residues. Per the germline V gene, CDR1 is SGHDN and CDR2 is FVKESK. This CDR3 reads CASSQAVTQNF. Here the CDR3 DNA reads TGTGCCAGCAGTCAAGCGGTGACCCAGAACTTC.

Details on this clonotype: No conserved phenylalanine or tryptophan ends this CDR3, so it is likely a read error. This chain joins TRBV6-5 and TRBJ2-7; no clear D. The CDR3 runs 14 residues. Germline V gene lookup returns CDR1 MNHEY and CDR2 SVGAGI. The ends were cut back, 6 bases at V and 2 bases at J, with 14 bases in the middle. The DNA for the CDR3 is TGTGCCAGCAGACCCGGACCGAGTACCTACGAGCAGTACCTA. This codes for CASRPGPSTYEQYL.

Points on this clonotype: Germline is not matched at one junction end, which may reflect a read error. The rearrangement links TRBV29-1 to TRBJ2-1, with TRBD2 as a possible D gene (5 bases). This CDR3 region has 15 residues. Germline values: CDR1 SQVTM, CDR2 ANQGSEA. The CDR3 DNA follows: TGCAACGTTGCCAGCGGAGTTTACAAGTCCCATGAGCAGTTCTTC. It encodes CNVASGVYKSHEQFF.

Regarding this clonotype: This likely comes from a read error, as the CDR3 has no conserved phenylalanine or tryptophan at its end. V is TRBV20-1 and J is TRBJ1-6; D is unresolved. CDR1 and CDR2 (germline): DFQATT, SNEGSKA (reference sequence). The CDR3 extends over 12 amino acids. Trimming shortened V by 3 bases and J by 7 bases, and 7 bases separated the two germline ends. The CDR3 nucleotides are TGCAGTGCTAGCTACAGAAATTCACCCCTCCACTCT. Its translation is CSASYRNSPLHS.

The chain carries TRBV5-1 and TRBJ1-1; D uncertain. Germline-derived CDR1 and CDR2 are SGHRS and YFSETQ. The ends were cut back, 3 bases at V and 5 bases at J, with 14 bases in the middle. This CDR3 is 14 amino acids long. This CDR3 is CASSWGWERTEAFF. In nucleotides, the CDR3 is TGCGCCAGCAGCTGGGGATGGGAGCGAACTGAAGCTTTCTTT.

Concerning this clonotype: The germline gene is not matched at one end of the junction; a read error may be the cause. The V call is TRBV12-3 or TRBV12-4, the J call TRBJ2-7; 9 nucleotides align to TRBD2. The CDR3 sequence is 15 residues long. CDR3 in DNA: TGTGCCAGCTGTTTAGTTTCTAGCGGGAACTATAAGCAGTACTTC. Translation: CASCLVSSGNYKQYF.

V is TRBV12-3 or TRBV12-4 and J is TRBJ1-5; D ambiguous. This CDR3 has 14 amino acids. V lost 9 bases and J 7 bases, leaving 19 bases between the germline ends. In nucleotides, the CDR3 is TGTGCCAGTACCGAGGGAGGATCCAAACAGCCCCAGCATTTT. Protein: CASTEGGSKQPQHF.

A note on this clonotype: Germline is not matched at one junction end, which may reflect a read error. Written as DNA, the CDR3 is TGTACCAGCACCCTGGGAAATGGCTACACATTC. Protein product: CTSTLGNGYTF. The chain links TRBV12-3 or TRBV12-4 to TRBJ1-2; the D is unclear. The CDR3 has 11 amino acids.

As regards this clonotype: Its ends do not fully match the called genes, so a read error is possible. CDR3 sequence (DNA): TGTGCCAGCAGCCCCGGGCAGTATAATTCACCCCTCCAATTT. Translation: CASSPGQYNSPLQF. V usage is TRBV11-2 and J usage is TRBJ1-6; D ambiguous. CDR3 size: 14 residues. Germline V lookup: CDR1 SGHAT, CDR2 FQNNGV.

The V call is TRBV7-9, the J call TRBJ2-2, with unresolved D. With 5 bases removed from V and 4 bases from J, the gap between germline ends came to 17 bases. The CDR3 runs to 16 residues. Germline CDR1 reads SEHNR; CDR2 reads FQNEAQ (reference sequence). Here the CDR3 reads CASSVVGLGRTGELFF. CDR3 coding DNA: TGTGCCAGCAGCGTTGTGGGCTTAGGGCGCACCGGGGAGCTGTTTTTT.

The genes are TRBV6-2 or TRBV6-3 and TRBJ2-5; 7 bases map to TRBD1. Trimming cost V 8 bases and J 7 bases; bases outside gene matches: 13. Germline V gene sequence: CDR1 MNHEY, CDR2 SVGEGT. The CDR3 spans 14 residues. The CDR3 nucleotides are TGTGCCAGCCGGAGGACAGGCGGCCGGGGGACCCAGTACTTC. This codes for CASRRTGGRGTQYF.

As regards this clonotype: The junction departs from the called germline gene at one end, perhaps through a read error. The J gene is TRBJ1-2, the V gene TRBV29-1, with TRBD1 matching over 8 bases. The CDR3 length is 16 residues. Germline V gene data show CDR1 as SQVTM and CDR2 as ANQGSEA. The CDR3 spells CSVDTGGSDPNYDYTF. The CDR3 DNA reads as TGCAGTGTGGATACAGGGGGTTCTGACCCTAACTATGACTACACCTTC.

The rearrangement links TRBV6-5 to TRBJ1-3, with D possibly being TRBD1 (5 bases). Trimming left V 9 bases short and J 0 bases short, with 15 bases between. The CDR3 contains 15 residues. Germline V lookup: CDR1 MNHEY, CDR2 SVGAGI. Written as DNA, the CDR3 is TGTGCCAGGAAGCGCTCGGGACGCTCTGGAAACACCATATATTTT. Protein: CARKRSGRSGNTIYF.

Worth noting for this clonotype: The junction shows a germline mismatch at one end, possibly a read error. The chain joins TRBV6-1 to TRBJ1-5; D remains unclear. The CDR3 sequence is 11 residues long. The germline CDR1 and CDR2 sequences are MNHNS and SASEGT. CDR3 protein: CVSIGNEPQHF. In DNA, the CDR3 is TGTGTCAGCATCGGGAACGAGCCCCAGCATTTT.

Notes on this clonotype: This CDR3 fails to terminate in the conserved phenylalanine or tryptophan, so it likely reflects a read error. No DNA is shown, since the ends of the CDR3 on it are uncertain; the CDR3 is the one TCRdb lists. V and J are TRBV5-5 and TRBJ2-3; the D call in the table, TRBD1, was not verified against the DNA. Germline V lookup: CDR1 SGHKS, CDR2 YYEKEE (reference sequence). The CDR3 extends over 16 residues, inclusive of both ends. CDR3 amino acids: CASSLGGQGPTDTHYS.

This rearrangement joins TRBV28 to TRBJ1-2; D not certain. This CDR3 is built from 14 residues. Trimming left V 6 bases short and J 5 bases short, with 16 bases between. Germline loops: CDR1 MDHEN, CDR2 SYDVKM. The CDR3 region is CASRRGSAIYGYTF. The CDR3 nucleotides are TGTGCCAGCAGACGCGGGTCAGCTATTTATGGCTACACCTTC.

Worth noting for this clonotype: Germline and junction disagree at one end, which may indicate a read error. The chain carries TRBV12-3 or TRBV12-4 and TRBJ1-1, with D unresolved. The CDR3 is made up of 12 amino acids. CDR3 protein: CANSVANAEAFF. The CDR3, as DNA: TGTGCCAACAGTGTAGCGAACGCTGAAGCTTTCTTT.

A remark on this clonotype: Because the CDR3 is missing its conserved closing phenylalanine or tryptophan, this is likely a read error. It is unclear where the CDR3 begins or ends on the DNA, so no DNA is shown, and the CDR3 is as TCRdb lists it. This chain joins TRBV12-3 or TRBV12-4 and TRBJ1-6; TRBD1 was called by the table and not checked on the DNA. Both ends counted, the CDR3 spans 16 residues. CDR3 residues: CASTSGTGGYNSPIHY.

This clonotype came up once. Given the absence of the conserved phenylalanine or tryptophan at the CDR3 end, a read error is likely. This chain joins TRBV5-6 and TRBJ2-7, with a weak D call TRBD2 (6 bases). This CDR3 spans 15 amino acids. Germline CDR1 SGHDT, CDR2 YYEEEE. In DNA form, the CDR3 reads TGTGTCAGCAGCTTGGGAGGACGCCCGGACTACGGGCAGTACTTA. This translates into CVSSLGGRPDYGQYL.

This clonotype was detected once. V usage is TRBV10-1 and J usage is TRBJ2-3; D is ambiguous. CDR3 length: 13 amino acids. Germline CDR1 and CDR2: WNHNN and SYGVQD (reference sequence). The germline V and J ends were trimmed by 8 bases and 5 bases, with 14 bases remaining between them. CDR3 in amino acids: CASFVGSQDTQYF. In DNA, the CDR3 is TGCGCCAGCTTTGTGGGTTCGCAAGATACGCAGTATTTT.

A word on this clonotype: The missing conserved phenylalanine or tryptophan at the end of this CDR3 makes a read error likely. The rearrangement links TRBV4-3 to TRBJ2-4; D is unclear. The CDR3 is 15 amino acids. Germline V gene data show CDR1 as LGHNA and CDR2 as YSLEER. Trimming cost V 4 bases and J 3 bases, with 13 bases left between them. CDR3 residues: CASSPKMGFKNIQYI. The CDR3, as DNA: TGCGCCAGCAGCCCAAAGATGGGTTTCAAAAACATTCAGTACATT.